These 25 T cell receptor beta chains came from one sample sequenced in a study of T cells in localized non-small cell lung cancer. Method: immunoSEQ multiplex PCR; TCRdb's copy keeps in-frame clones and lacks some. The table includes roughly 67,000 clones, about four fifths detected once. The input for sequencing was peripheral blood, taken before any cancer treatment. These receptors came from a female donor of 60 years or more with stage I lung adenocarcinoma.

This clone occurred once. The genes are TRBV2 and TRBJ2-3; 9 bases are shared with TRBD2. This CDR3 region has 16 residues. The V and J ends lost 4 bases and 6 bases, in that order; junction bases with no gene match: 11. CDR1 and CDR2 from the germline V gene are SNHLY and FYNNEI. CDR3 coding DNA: TGTGCCAGCAGTGCTTTACTAGCGGGTTGGGGCGATACGCAGTATTTT. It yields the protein CASSALLAGWGDTQYF.

DNA for the CDR3: TGTGCCAGCAGCTTAAGGGATCGGGATGAAGCTTTCTTT. This sequence encodes CASSLRDRDEAFF. The chain employs TRBV7-2 and TRBJ1-1; no clear D gene. Germline V CDR1 and CDR2: SGHTA, FQGNSA. Deletions cut 2 bases from V and 7 bases from J, with 11 bases between. The CDR3 totals 13 residues.

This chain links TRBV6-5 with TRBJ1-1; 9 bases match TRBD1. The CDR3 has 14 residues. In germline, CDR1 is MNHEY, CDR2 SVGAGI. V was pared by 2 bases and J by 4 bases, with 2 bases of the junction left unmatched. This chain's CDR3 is CASSYDRGGTEAFF. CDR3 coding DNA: TGTGCCAGCAGTTACGACAGGGGGGGCACTGAAGCTTTCTTT.

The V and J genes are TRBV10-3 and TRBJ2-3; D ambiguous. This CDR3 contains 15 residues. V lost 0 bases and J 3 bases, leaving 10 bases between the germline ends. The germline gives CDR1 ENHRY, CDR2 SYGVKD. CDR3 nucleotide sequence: TGTGCCATCAGTGAGTCGTCCGGCAGAACAGATACGCAGTATTTT. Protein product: CAISESSGRTDTQYF.

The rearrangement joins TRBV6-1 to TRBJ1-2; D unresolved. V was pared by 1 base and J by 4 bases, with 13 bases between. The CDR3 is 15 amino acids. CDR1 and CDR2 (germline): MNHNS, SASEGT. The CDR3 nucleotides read TGTGCCAGCAGTGAAGATTGGCAGGTGCGCTATGGCTACACCTTC. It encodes CASSEDWQVRYGYTF.

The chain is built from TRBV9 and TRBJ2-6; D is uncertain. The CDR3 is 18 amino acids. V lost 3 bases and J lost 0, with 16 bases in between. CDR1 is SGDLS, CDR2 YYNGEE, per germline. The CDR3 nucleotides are TGTGCCAGCAGCGGGATCGCCCAGGAAACCTCTGGGGCCAACGTCCTGACTTTC. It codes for CASSGIAQETSGANVLTF.

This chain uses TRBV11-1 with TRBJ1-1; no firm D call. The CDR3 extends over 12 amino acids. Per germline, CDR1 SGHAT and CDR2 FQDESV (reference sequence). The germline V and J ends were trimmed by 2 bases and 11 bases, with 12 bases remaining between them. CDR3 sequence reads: CASSLSAGVAFF. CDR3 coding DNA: TGTGCCAGCAGCTTATCCGCGGGAGTGGCTTTCTTT. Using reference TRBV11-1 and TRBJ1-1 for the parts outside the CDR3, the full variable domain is EAEVAQSPRYKITEKSQAVAFWCDPISGHATLYWYRQILGQGPELLVQFQDESVVDDSQLPKDRFSAERLKGVDSTLKIQPAELGDSAMYLCASSLSAGVAFFGQGTRLTVV.

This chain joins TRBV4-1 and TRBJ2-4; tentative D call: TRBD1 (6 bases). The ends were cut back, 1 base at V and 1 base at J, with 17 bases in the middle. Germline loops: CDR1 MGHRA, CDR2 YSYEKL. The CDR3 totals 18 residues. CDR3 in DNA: TGCGCCAGCAGCCAAGGATACGTGGCAGGGGCGGCCAAAAACATTCAGTACTTC. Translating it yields CASSQGYVAGAAKNIQYF.

This CDR3 reads CASSVHREYGYTF. CDR3 DNA: TGTGCCAGCAGCGTCCACAGGGAATATGGCTACACCTTC. This chain uses TRBV9 with TRBJ1-2; D might be TRBD1 (6 bases). The V gene lost 2 bases and the J gene lost 5 bases, with 10 bases spanning the gap. The CDR3 length is 13 residues. The germline V gene has CDR1 SGDLS and CDR2 YYNGEE.

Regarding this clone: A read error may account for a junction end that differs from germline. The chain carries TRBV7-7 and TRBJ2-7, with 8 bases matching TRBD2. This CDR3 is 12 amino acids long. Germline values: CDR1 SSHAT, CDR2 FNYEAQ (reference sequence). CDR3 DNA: TGTGCTAGCAGCCCCCTACTAGCGGAAGAGTACTTC. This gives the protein CASSPLLAEEYF.

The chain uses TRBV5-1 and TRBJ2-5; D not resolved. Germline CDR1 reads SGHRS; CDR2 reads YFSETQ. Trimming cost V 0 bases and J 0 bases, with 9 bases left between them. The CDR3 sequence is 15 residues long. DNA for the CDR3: TGCGCCAGCAGCTTGGGAACAAGGAACCAAGAGACCCAGTACTTC. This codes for CASSLGTRNQETQYF.

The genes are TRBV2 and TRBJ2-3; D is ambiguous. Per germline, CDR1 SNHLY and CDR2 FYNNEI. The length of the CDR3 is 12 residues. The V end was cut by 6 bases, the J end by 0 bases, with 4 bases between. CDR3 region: CASRGSTDTQYF. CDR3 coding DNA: TGTGCCAGCAGGGGGAGCACAGATACGCAGTATTTT.

As DNA, the CDR3 is TGTGCCATCAGTGAGTTGAATCTGAACACTGAAGCTTTCTTT. This sequence encodes CAISELNLNTEAFF. The chain combines TRBV10-3 with TRBJ1-1; D unresolved. The CDR3 has 14 residues. Germline lookup yields CDR1 ENHRY and CDR2 SYGVKD. The V and J ends lost 1 base and 0 bases respectively, with 6 bases between them.

CDR3: CAVRGGTGDYNEQFF. The CDR3 DNA reads TGTGCCGTCCGGGGGGGGACAGGGGACTACAATGAGCAGTTCTTC. The chain employs TRBV2 and TRBJ2-1; 10 bases line up with TRBD1. With V trimmed by 11 bases and J by 3 bases, 10 bases remained unmatched. The CDR3 consists of 15 residues. The germline gives CDR1 SNHLY, CDR2 FYNNEI.

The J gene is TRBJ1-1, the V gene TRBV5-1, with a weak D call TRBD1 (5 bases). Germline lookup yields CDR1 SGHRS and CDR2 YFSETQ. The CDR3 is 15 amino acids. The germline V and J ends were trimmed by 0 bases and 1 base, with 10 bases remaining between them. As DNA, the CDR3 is TGCGCCAGCAGCTTGGCCAAGACAGCGAACACTGAAGCTTTCTTT. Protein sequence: CASSLAKTANTEAFF.

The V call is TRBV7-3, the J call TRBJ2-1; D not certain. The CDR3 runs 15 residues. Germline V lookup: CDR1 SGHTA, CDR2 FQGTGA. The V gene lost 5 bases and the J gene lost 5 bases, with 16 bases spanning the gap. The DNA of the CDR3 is TGTGCCAGCAGCCGCAAAGGCGTAGCTAACAATGAGCAGTTCTTC. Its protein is CASSRKGVANNEQFF.

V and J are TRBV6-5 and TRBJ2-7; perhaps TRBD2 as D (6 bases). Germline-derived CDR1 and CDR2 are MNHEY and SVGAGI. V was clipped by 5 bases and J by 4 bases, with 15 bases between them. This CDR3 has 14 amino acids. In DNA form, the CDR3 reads TGTGCCAGCAGTAACCGGGACTGGATTTACGAGCAGTACTTC. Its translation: CASSNRDWIYEQYF.

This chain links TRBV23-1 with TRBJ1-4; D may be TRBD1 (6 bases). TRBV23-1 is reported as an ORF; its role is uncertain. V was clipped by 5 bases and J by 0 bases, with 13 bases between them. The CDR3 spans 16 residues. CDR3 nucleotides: TGCGCCAGCAGTACATCCGGACAGACAACTAATGAAAAACTGTTTTTT. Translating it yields CASSTSGQTTNEKLFF.

Here the CDR3 reads CASSWMEKETQYF. DNA for the CDR3: TGTGCCAGCAGCTGGATGGAAAAAGAGACCCAGTACTTC. V gene TRBV7-2 combines with J gene TRBJ2-5; D call uncertain. CDR3 length equals 13 residues. With 4 bases removed from V and 3 bases from J, the gap between germline ends came to 9 bases. Germline V lookup: CDR1 SGHTA, CDR2 FQGNSA.

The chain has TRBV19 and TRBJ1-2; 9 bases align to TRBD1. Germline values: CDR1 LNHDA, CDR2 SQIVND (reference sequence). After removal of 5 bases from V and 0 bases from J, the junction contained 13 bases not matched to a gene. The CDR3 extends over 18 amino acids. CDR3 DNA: TGTGCCAGTAGTGCAACCGGGACAGGGTCTAGGGCTAACTATGGCTACACCTTC. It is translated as CASSATGTGSRANYGYTF.

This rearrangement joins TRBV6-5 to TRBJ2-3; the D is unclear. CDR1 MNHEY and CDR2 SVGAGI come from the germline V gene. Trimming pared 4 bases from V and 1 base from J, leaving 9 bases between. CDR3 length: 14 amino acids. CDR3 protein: CASSFGSRTDTQYF. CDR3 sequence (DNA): TGTGCCAGCAGTTTCGGCTCACGCACAGATACGCAGTATTTT.

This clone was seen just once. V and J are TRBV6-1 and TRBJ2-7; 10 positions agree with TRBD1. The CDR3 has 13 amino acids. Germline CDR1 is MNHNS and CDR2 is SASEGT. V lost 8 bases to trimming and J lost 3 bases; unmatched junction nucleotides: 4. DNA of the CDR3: TGTGCCAGCTTGGGACAGGGGAGCTACGAGCAGTACTTC. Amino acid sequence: CASLGQGSYEQYF.

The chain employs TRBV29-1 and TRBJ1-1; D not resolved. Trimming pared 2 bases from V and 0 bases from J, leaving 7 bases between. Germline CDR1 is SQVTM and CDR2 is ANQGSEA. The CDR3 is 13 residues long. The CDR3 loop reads CSVESSLNTEAFF. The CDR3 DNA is TGCAGCGTTGAATCCAGCCTGAACACTGAAGCTTTCTTT.

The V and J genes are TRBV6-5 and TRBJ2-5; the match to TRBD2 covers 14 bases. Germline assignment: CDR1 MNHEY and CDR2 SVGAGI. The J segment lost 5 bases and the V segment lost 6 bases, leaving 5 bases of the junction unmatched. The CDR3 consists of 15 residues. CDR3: CASRAGLAGDETQYF. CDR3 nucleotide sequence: TGTGCCAGCAGAGCGGGACTAGCGGGAGACGAGACCCAGTACTTC.

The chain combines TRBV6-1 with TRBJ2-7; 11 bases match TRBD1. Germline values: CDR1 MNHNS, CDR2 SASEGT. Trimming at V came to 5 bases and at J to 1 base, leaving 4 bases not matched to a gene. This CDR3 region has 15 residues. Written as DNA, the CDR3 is TGTGCCAGCAGTTTAGGACAGGGGGCTTCCTACGAGCAGTACTTC. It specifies CASSLGQGASYEQYF.